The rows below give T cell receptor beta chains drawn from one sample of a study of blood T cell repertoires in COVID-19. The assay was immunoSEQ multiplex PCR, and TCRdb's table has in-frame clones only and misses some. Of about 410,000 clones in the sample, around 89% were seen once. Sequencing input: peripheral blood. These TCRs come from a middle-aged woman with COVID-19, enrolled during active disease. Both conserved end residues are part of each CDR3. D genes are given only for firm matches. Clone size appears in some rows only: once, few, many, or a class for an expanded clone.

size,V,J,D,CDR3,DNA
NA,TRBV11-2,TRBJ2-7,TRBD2,CASRQTSGGSYEQYF,TGTGCCAGCAGACAGACTAGCGGGGGCTCCTACGAGCAGTACTTC
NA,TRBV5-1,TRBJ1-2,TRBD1,CASSLGAGGFDGYTF,TGCGCCAGCAGCTTGGGTGCAGGGGGGTTCGATGGCTACACCTTC
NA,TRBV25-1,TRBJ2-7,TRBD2,CASSTSGTYEQYF,TGTGCCAGCAGTACTAGCGGGACTTACGAGCAGTACTTC
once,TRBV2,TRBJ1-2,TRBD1,CASSAQGASDYGYTF,TGTGCCAGCAGTGCACAGGGGGCGTCGGACTATGGCTACACCTTC
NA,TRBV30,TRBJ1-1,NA,CAWSVMDSFFMNTEAFF,TGTGCCTGGAGTGTAATGGACAGCTTCTTCATGAACACTGAAGCTTTCTTT
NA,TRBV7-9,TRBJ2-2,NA,CASSPPGLASGELFF,TGTGCCAGCAGCCCCCCGGGGCTAGCGTCCGGGGAGCTGTTTTTT
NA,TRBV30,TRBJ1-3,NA,CAWSTGPSGNTIYF,TGTGCCTGGAGTACAGGGCCCTCTGGAAACACCATATATTTT
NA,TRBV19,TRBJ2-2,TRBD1,CASKTGQVNTGELFF,TGTGCCAGCAAAACGGGACAGGTCAACACCGGGGAGCTGTTTTTT
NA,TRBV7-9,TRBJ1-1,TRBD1,CASSFLGTGVNLNTEAFF,TGTGCCAGCAGCTTCCTTGGGACAGGGGTCAATTTGAACACTGAAGCTTTCTTT
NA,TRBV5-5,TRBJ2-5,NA,CASSFTPSQETQYF,TGTGCCAGCAGCTTTACGCCCAGCCAAGAGACCCAGTACTTC
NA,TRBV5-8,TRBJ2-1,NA,CASSTGDYGHEQFF,TGTGCCAGCAGCACTGGCGACTACGGCCATGAGCAGTTCTTC
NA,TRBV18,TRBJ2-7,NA,CASSPGLVSYEQYF,TGTGCCAGCTCACCCGGACTCGTCTCCTACGAGCAGTACTTC
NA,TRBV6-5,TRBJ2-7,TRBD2,CASSYSRTSGGDEQYF,TGTGCCAGCAGTTACTCTAGGACTAGCGGGGGCGACGAGCAGTACTTC
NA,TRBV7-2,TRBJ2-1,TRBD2,CASSPSPGLAGFNEQFF,TGTGCCAGCAGCCCCTCTCCCGGACTAGCGGGCTTTAATGAGCAGTTCTTC
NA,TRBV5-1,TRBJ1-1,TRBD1,CASSRLGDRDTEAFF,TGCGCCAGCAGCAGGTTAGGGGACAGGGACACTGAAGCTTTCTTT
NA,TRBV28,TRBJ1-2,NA,CASSLGGAANYGYTF,TGTGCCAGCAGTTTAGGTGGGGCAGCGAACTATGGCTACACCTTC
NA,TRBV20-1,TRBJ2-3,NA,CSASPGGITDTQYF,TGCAGTGCTAGTCCGGGTGGAATCACAGATACGCAGTATTTT
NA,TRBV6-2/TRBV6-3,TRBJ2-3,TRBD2,CASSYEREADTQYF,TGTGCCAGCAGTTATGAACGGGAGGCCGATACGCAGTATTTT
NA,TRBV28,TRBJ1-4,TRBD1,CASSGTGGREKLFF,TGTGCCAGCAGCGGTACAGGGGGCCGTGAAAAACTGTTTTTT
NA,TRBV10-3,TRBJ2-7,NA,CAISESQRSYEQYF,TGTGCCATCAGTGAGTCTCAACGGAGTTACGAGCAGTACTTC
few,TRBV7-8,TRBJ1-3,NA,CASSLQISGNTIYF,TGTGCCAGCAGCTTACAGATCTCTGGAAACACCATATATTTT
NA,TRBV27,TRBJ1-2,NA,CASSFQGAPLGYTF,TGTGCCAGCAGTTTCCAGGGCGCACCGCTTGGCTACACCTTC
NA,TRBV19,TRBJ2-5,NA,CASSIRGQETQYF,TGTGCCAGTAGTATTCGGGGACAAGAGACCCAGTACTTC
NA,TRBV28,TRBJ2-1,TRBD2,CASSSQRETNEQFF,TGTGCCAGCAGTTCCCAGCGGGAGACGAATGAGCAGTTCTTC
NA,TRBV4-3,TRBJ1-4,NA,CASSLAGGREKLFF,TGCGCCAGCAGCCTAGCAGGAGGACGGGAAAAACTGTTTTTT
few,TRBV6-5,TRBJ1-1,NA,CASSLRGGNTEAFF,TGTGCCAGCAGTCTCAGGGGTGGGAACACTGAAGCTTTCTTT
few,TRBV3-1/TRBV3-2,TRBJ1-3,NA,CASSQGFLPERSGNTIYF,TGTGCCAGCAGCCAAGGATTCCTCCCGGAGCGGTCTGGAAACACCATATATTTT
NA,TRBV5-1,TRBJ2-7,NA,CASSNFEVVEQYF,TGCGCCAGCAGCAACTTCGAGGTAGTGGAGCAGTACTTC
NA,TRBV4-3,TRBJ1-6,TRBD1,CASRAGTVLNSPLHF,TGCGCCAGCAGAGCCGGGACAGTGTTGAATTCACCCCTCCACTTT
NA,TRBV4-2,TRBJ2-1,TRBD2,CASSQEPAGSYNEQFF,TGTGCCAGCAGCCAAGAACCAGCGGGGTCCTACAATGAGCAGTTCTTC
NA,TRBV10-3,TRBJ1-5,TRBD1,CAIRPGGEGNQPQHF,TGTGCCATCAGGCCAGGGGGCGAGGGCAATCAGCCCCAGCATTTT
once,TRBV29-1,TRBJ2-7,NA,CSVETASSYEQYF,TGCAGCGTGGAGACGGCTAGCTCCTACGAGCAGTACTTC
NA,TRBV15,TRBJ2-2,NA,CATSRELTVNTGELFF,TGTGCCACCAGCAGAGAGCTGACAGTAAACACCGGGGAGCTGTTTTTT
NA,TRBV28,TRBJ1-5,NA,CASSLTGSQPQHF,TGTGCCAGCAGCCTTACAGGGTCTCAGCCCCAGCATTTT
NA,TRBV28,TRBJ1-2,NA,CASSWGEYGYTF,TGTGCCAGCAGTTGGGGCGAATATGGCTACACCTTC
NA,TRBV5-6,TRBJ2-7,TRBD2,CASSRGLAGGPQYEQYF,TGTGCCAGCAGCCGGGGACTAGCGGGGGGGCCGCAATACGAGCAGTACTTC
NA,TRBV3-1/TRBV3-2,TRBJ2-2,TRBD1,CASKKSGTGNTGELFF,TGTGCCAGCAAAAAATCCGGGACAGGGAACACCGGGGAGCTGTTTTTT
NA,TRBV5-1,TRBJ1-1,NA,CASSRSLGTSPFF,TGCGCCAGCAGCCGATCCCTAGGGACATCCCCTTTCTTT
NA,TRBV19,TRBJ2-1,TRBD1,CASRRQGFGNEQFF,TGTGCCAGTAGGAGACAGGGATTTGGCAATGAGCAGTTCTTC
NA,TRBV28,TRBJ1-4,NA,CASSSYRAEEKLFF,TGTGCCAGCAGTTCTTACAGGGCGGAGGAAAAACTGTTTTTT
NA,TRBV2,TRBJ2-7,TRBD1,CASSGQGTGSEQYF,TGTGCCAGCAGTGGTCAGGGGACAGGGTCCGAGCAGTACTTC
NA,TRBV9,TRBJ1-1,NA,CASSGRGGTLSEAFF,TGTGCCAGCAGCGGAAGGGGAGGTACCCTTTCGGAAGCTTTCTTT
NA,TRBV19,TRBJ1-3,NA,CASRRGRDTIYF,TGTGCCAGTAGAAGGGGGAGAGACACCATATATTTT
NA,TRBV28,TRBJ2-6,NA,CAEAASGANVLTF,TGTGCCGAGGCGGCCTCTGGGGCCAACGTCCTGACTTTC
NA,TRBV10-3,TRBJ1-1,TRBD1,CAISESGTGARGTEAFF,TGTGCCATCAGTGAGTCCGGGACAGGGGCCCGGGGGACTGAAGCTTTCTTT
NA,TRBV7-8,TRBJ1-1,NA,CASSLKDRYTEAFF,TGTGCCAGCAGCTTGAAAGACAGGTACACTGAAGCTTTCTTT
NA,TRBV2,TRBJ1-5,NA,CATGGGRGNQPQHF,TGTGCGACAGGCGGGGGTAGGGGGAATCAGCCCCAGCATTTT
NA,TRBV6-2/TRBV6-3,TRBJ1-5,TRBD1,CASSWPGQGNQPQHF,TGTGCCAGCAGTTGGCCGGGACAGGGAAATCAGCCCCAGCATTTT
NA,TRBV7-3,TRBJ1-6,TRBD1,CASSPGGQSNSPLHF,TGTGCCAGCAGCCCCGGGGGACAGTCGAATTCACCCCTCCACTTT
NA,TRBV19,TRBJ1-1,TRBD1,CASRVQGVLNTEAFF,TGTGCCAGTAGGGTCCAGGGGGTCTTGAACACTGAAGCTTTCTTT
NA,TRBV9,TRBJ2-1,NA,CASSVAGPSPNEQFF,TGTGCCAGCAGTGTCGCGGGACCGTCCCCCAATGAGCAGTTCTTC
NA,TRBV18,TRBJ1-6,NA,CASSPETLSSYNSPLHF,TGTGCCAGCTCACCCGAGACACTTAGCTCCTATAATTCACCCCTCCACTTT
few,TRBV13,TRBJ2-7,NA,CASSSRGRPHEQYF,TGTGCCAGCAGCTCCAGGGGACGCCCCCACGAGCAGTACTTC